The clone carrying this TCR beta chain was counted a few times. Its antigen is unidentified. TCR beta libraries were made by quantitative 5'-RACE with molecular barcodes. TCRdb re-derived calls from the 5' RACE reads in MiXCR, one entry per CDR3 protein. The sample has 150,000 or so distinct CDR3 sequences; just over 9.5% are singletons. This entry is derived from a study of CD8 T cells in ankylosing spondylitis. Study-wide points: Disease-linked clones bore a CD8+ phenotype and were relatively rare in peripheral blood. Within ankylosing spondylitis blood, a TCR beta motif made up of under 10 highly homologous variants appeared to be characteristic.

Germline CDR1 is DFQATT and CDR2 is SNEGSKA (reference sequence). Between the trimmed V and J ends, which lost 6 bases and 8 bases, there was a span of 29 bases. The CDR3 spans 17 residues. Input material: blood, either unsorted or a sorted T cell fraction (not recorded which). This clonotype originated in a female donor with ankylosing spondylitis or in good health (not recorded which). The rearrangement uses TRBV20-1 and TRBJ2-4; a weak D match, TRBD2 (7 bases). CDR3 amino acids: CSALNVGGGGSMYIQYF. The CDR3 DNA reads TGCAGTGCCCTAAACGTCGGGGGAGGGGGGTCCATGTACATTCAGTACTTC.